A selection of T cell receptor beta chains follows, all from one sample in a study of T cells and Merkel cell carcinoma outcomes. The repertoire was sequenced with immunoSEQ multiplex PCR; TCRdb's copy has only in-frame clones and lacks some. Found here are fewer than 5,500 clones, 90% to 95% of them singletons; the top ten hold more than 1.5%. The specimen was tumor tissue from Merkel cell carcinoma. These receptors were obtained from a human donor with Merkel cell carcinoma. CDR3s include the opening cysteine and the closing phenylalanine or tryptophan. The order of the fields is J gene, clone size, D gene, V gene, CDR3 protein, CDR3 DNA. D genes are given only for firm matches. Not every row has a clone size; where given, it reads once, few, many or a size class.

J gene: TRBJ2-1
clone size: few
D gene: TRBD2
V gene: TRBV7-2
CDR3 protein: CASSLATGWGGAYNEQFF
CDR3 DNA: TGTGCCAGCAGCTTAGCCACTGGGTGGGGGGGAGCCTACAATGAGCAGTTCTTC

J gene: TRBJ2-6
clone size: .
D gene: .
V gene: TRBV4-1
CDR3 protein: CASSQTPQGSGANVLTF
CDR3 DNA: TGCGCCAGCAGCCAGACCCCCCAGGGTTCTGGGGCCAACGTCCTGACTTTC

J gene: TRBJ1-4
clone size: .
D gene: .
V gene: TRBV5-6
CDR3 protein: CASSPYETFNEKLFF
CDR3 DNA: TGTGCCAGCAGCCCTTACGAGACGTTTAATGAAAAACTGTTTTTT

J gene: TRBJ1-6
clone size: .
D gene: .
V gene: TRBV19
CDR3 protein: CASSISAGDSPLHF
CDR3 DNA: TGTGCCAGTAGTATTTCGGCTGGAGATTCACCCCTCCACTTT

J gene: TRBJ1-1
clone size: .
D gene: TRBD1
V gene: TRBV15
CDR3 protein: CATSSSRTGNTEAFF
CDR3 DNA: TGTGCCACCAGCAGCTCCAGGACAGGGAACACTGAAGCTTTCTTT

J gene: TRBJ2-7
clone size: .
D gene: .
V gene: TRBV2
CDR3 protein: CASTATDSYEQYF
CDR3 DNA: TGTGCCAGCACCGCGACCGACTCCTACGAGCAGTACTTC

J gene: TRBJ2-2
clone size: .
D gene: TRBD2
V gene: TRBV7-9
CDR3 protein: CASSARRSGGGTGELFF
CDR3 DNA: TGTGCCAGCAGCGCGCGGCGTAGCGGGGGCGGCACCGGGGAGCTGTTTTTT

J gene: TRBJ1-1
clone size: .
D gene: .
V gene: TRBV5-1
CDR3 protein: CASSSGIPNTEAFF
CDR3 DNA: TGCGCCAGCAGCTCCGGAATTCCGAACACTGAAGCTTTCTTT

J gene: TRBJ2-7
clone size: .
D gene: .
V gene: TRBV5-6
CDR3 protein: CASSSRGVSYEQYF
CDR3 DNA: TGTGCCAGCAGCTCCAGGGGGGTCTCCTACGAGCAGTACTTC

J gene: TRBJ1-6
clone size: .
D gene: .
V gene: TRBV7-9
CDR3 protein: CASSLGTDNSPLHF
CDR3 DNA: TGTGCCAGCAGCTTAGGGACCGACAATTCACCCCTCCACTTT

J gene: TRBJ1-1
clone size: .
D gene: .
V gene: TRBV5-5
CDR3 protein: CASSLTQSGNTEAFF
CDR3 DNA: TGTGCCAGCAGCCTGACACAGAGCGGGAACACTGAAGCTTTCTTT

J gene: TRBJ2-1
clone size: .
D gene: TRBD1
V gene: TRBV29-1
CDR3 protein: CSILRGTGLNEQFF
CDR3 DNA: TGCAGCATCCTACGCGGGACAGGGTTGAATGAGCAGTTCTTC

J gene: TRBJ2-7
clone size: .
D gene: TRBD1
V gene: TRBV5-6
CDR3 protein: CASSLGQLREQYF
CDR3 DNA: TGTGCCAGCAGTCTGGGACAGCTCAGGGAGCAGTACTTC

J gene: TRBJ2-3
clone size: .
D gene: .
V gene: TRBV18
CDR3 protein: CASSPSTATDTQYF
CDR3 DNA: TGTGCCAGCTCACCGAGTACAGCGACAGATACGCAGTATTTT

J gene: TRBJ2-1
clone size: .
D gene: .
V gene: TRBV19
CDR3 protein: CASSSGRALGRQFF
CDR3 DNA: TGTGCCAGTAGTTCGGGACGGGCCTTAGGGCGGCAGTTCTTC

J gene: TRBJ2-7
clone size: .
D gene: TRBD1
V gene: TRBV9
CDR3 protein: CASSVRGQDEQYF
CDR3 DNA: TGTGCCAGCAGCGTAAGGGGGCAGGACGAGCAGTACTTC

J gene: TRBJ1-6
clone size: .
D gene: .
V gene: TRBV6-5
CDR3 protein: CASSSVYNSPLHF
CDR3 DNA: TGTGCCAGCAGTTCAGTTTATAATTCACCCCTCCACTTT

J gene: TRBJ2-5
clone size: .
D gene: .
V gene: TRBV9
CDR3 protein: CASSPGGAETQYF
CDR3 DNA: TGTGCCAGCAGCCCCGGGGGCGCGGAGACCCAGTACTTC

J gene: TRBJ2-1
clone size: .
D gene: TRBD2
V gene: TRBV6-5
CDR3 protein: CASSYLASGPNEQFF
CDR3 DNA: TGTGCCAGCAGTTACTTGGCTAGCGGGCCCAATGAGCAGTTCTTC

J gene: TRBJ1-1
clone size: .
D gene: TRBD1
V gene: TRBV29-1
CDR3 protein: CSVPHRGVNTEAFF
CDR3 DNA: TGCAGCGTCCCCCACAGGGGGGTGAACACTGAAGCTTTCTTT

J gene: TRBJ2-7
clone size: .
D gene: TRBD1
V gene: TRBV27
CDR3 protein: CASSRQGGGEQYF
CDR3 DNA: TGTGCCAGCAGTCGACAGGGGGGAGGCGAGCAGTACTTC

J gene: TRBJ1-5
clone size: once
D gene: .
V gene: TRBV9
CDR3 protein: CASNRDGGNQPQHF
CDR3 DNA: TGTGCCAGCAACCGGGACGGAGGCAATCAGCCCCAGCATTTT

J gene: TRBJ1-5
clone size: .
D gene: TRBD1
V gene: TRBV19
CDR3 protein: CASSSDRVDQPQHF
CDR3 DNA: TGTGCCAGTAGTTCGGACAGGGTCGATCAGCCCCAGCATTTT

J gene: TRBJ2-1
clone size: once
D gene: .
V gene: TRBV4-3
CDR3 protein: CASSQVSSVPYNEQFF
CDR3 DNA: TGCGCCAGCAGCCAAGTTTCTAGTGTCCCTTACAATGAGCAGTTCTTC

J gene: TRBJ2-1
clone size: .
D gene: TRBD2
V gene: TRBV2
CDR3 protein: CASSLLAGGYNEQFF
CDR3 DNA: TGTGCCAGCAGCCTACTAGCGGGGGGGTACAATGAGCAGTTCTTC

J gene: TRBJ1-2
clone size: .
D gene: .
V gene: TRBV5-6
CDR3 protein: CASSPGRSGGYTF
CDR3 DNA: TGTGCCAGCAGCCCCGGACGGTCCGGGGGCTACACCTTC

J gene: TRBJ1-2
clone size: .
D gene: .
V gene: TRBV6-6
CDR3 protein: CASSYSPGRDGYTF
CDR3 DNA: TGTGCCAGCAGTTACTCCCCGGGGAGGGATGGCTACACCTTC

J gene: TRBJ1-1
clone size: .
D gene: .
V gene: TRBV6-5
CDR3 protein: CASSSLRGIEAFF
CDR3 DNA: TGTGCCAGCAGCAGTCTCAGGGGAATTGAAGCTTTCTTT

J gene: TRBJ1-5
clone size: .
D gene: .
V gene: TRBV5-1
CDR3 protein: CASSPSTGSQPQHF
CDR3 DNA: TGCGCCAGCAGCCCATCGACGGGGTCCCAGCCCCAGCATTTT

J gene: TRBJ2-3
clone size: .
D gene: .
V gene: TRBV5-4
CDR3 protein: CAVAGAADTQYF
CDR3 DNA: TGTGCTGTCGCGGGGGCGGCAGATACGCAGTATTTT

J gene: TRBJ2-7
clone size: once
D gene: .
V gene: TRBV7-2
CDR3 protein: CASSSLGGLDEQYF
CDR3 DNA: TGTGCCAGCAGCTCACTAGGGGGTTTAGACGAGCAGTACTTC

J gene: TRBJ2-5
clone size: .
D gene: .
V gene: TRBV25-1
CDR3 protein: CASSEFGGETQYF
CDR3 DNA: TGTGCCAGCAGTGAGTTTGGGGGAGAGACCCAGTACTTC

J gene: TRBJ2-1
clone size: .
D gene: .
V gene: TRBV28
CDR3 protein: CASSTGRDNEQFF
CDR3 DNA: TGTGCCAGCAGCACAGGGAGGGACAATGAGCAGTTCTTC

J gene: TRBJ2-7
clone size: .
D gene: TRBD1
V gene: TRBV4-1
CDR3 protein: CASSQELTGVYEQYF
CDR3 DNA: TGCGCCAGCAGCCAAGAACTGACAGGGGTCTACGAGCAGTACTTC

J gene: TRBJ2-3
clone size: .
D gene: .
V gene: TRBV9
CDR3 protein: CASSVLAGSTDTQYF
CDR3 DNA: TGTGCCAGCAGCGTATTGGCAGGCTCCACAGATACGCAGTATTTT

J gene: TRBJ1-4
clone size: .
D gene: .
V gene: TRBV27
CDR3 protein: CASSLRGGSGEKLFF
CDR3 DNA: TGTGCCAGCAGTTTAAGGGGGGGCTCAGGGGAAAAACTGTTTTTT

J gene: TRBJ2-1
clone size: .
D gene: TRBD2
V gene: TRBV9
CDR3 protein: CASSITSGTSGSNEQFF
CDR3 DNA: TGTGCCAGCAGCATAACCTCCGGGACTAGCGGGAGCAATGAGCAGTTCTTC

J gene: TRBJ2-5
clone size: .
D gene: .
V gene: TRBV7-6
CDR3 protein: CASSPTWETQYF
CDR3 DNA: TGTGCCAGCAGCCCGACATGGGAGACCCAGTACTTC

J gene: TRBJ1-3
clone size: .
D gene: .
V gene: TRBV18
CDR3 protein: CASSPWGTLSGNTIYF
CDR3 DNA: TGTGCCAGCTCACCATGGGGGACCCTCTCTGGAAACACCATATATTTT

J gene: TRBJ2-7
clone size: .
D gene: .
V gene: TRBV14
CDR3 protein: CASREATNYEQYF
CDR3 DNA: TGTGCCAGCAGGGAAGCGACAAACTACGAGCAGTACTTC

J gene: TRBJ2-5
clone size: .
D gene: TRBD1
V gene: TRBV7-9
CDR3 protein: CASSPGTGGLETQYF
CDR3 DNA: TGTGCCAGCAGCCCCGGGACAGGGGGTTTAGAGACCCAGTACTTC

J gene: TRBJ1-5
clone size: .
D gene: .
V gene: TRBV20-1
CDR3 protein: CSAKEQPQHF
CDR3 DNA: TGCAGTGCGAAAGAACAGCCCCAGCATTTT

J gene: TRBJ2-7
clone size: .
D gene: .
V gene: TRBV29-1
CDR3 protein: CSVSRDWYEQYF
CDR3 DNA: TGCAGCGTTTCCCGGGACTGGTACGAGCAGTACTTC

J gene: TRBJ2-1
clone size: .
D gene: .
V gene: TRBV2
CDR3 protein: CASRPTSVGDNEQFF
CDR3 DNA: TGTGCCAGCAGACCTACTAGTGTCGGGGACAATGAGCAGTTCTTC

J gene: TRBJ1-1
clone size: .
D gene: .
V gene: TRBV5-1
CDR3 protein: CASRSRTENTEAFF
CDR3 DNA: TGCGCCAGCAGGTCCCGTACAGAGAACACTGAAGCTTTCTTT

J gene: TRBJ1-4
clone size: .
D gene: .
V gene: TRBV10-3
CDR3 protein: CAITPGPDGEKLFF
CDR3 DNA: TGTGCCATCACCCCGGGACCCGACGGTGAAAAACTGTTTTTT

J gene: TRBJ1-1
clone size: .
D gene: TRBD1
V gene: TRBV29-1
CDR3 protein: CSVTGTGMNTEAFF
CDR3 DNA: TGCAGCGTGACGGGGACAGGGATGAACACTGAAGCTTTCTTT

J gene: TRBJ1-4
clone size: .
D gene: .
V gene: TRBV5-4
CDR3 protein: CASSFGGTEKLFF
CDR3 DNA: TGTGCCAGCAGCTTTGGGGGGACAGAAAAACTGTTTTTT

J gene: TRBJ2-7
clone size: .
D gene: .
V gene: TRBV28
CDR3 protein: CASSTNSYEQYF
CDR3 DNA: TGTGCCAGCAGTACAAATTCCTACGAGCAGTACTTC

J gene: TRBJ1-2
clone size: .
D gene: TRBD1
V gene: TRBV19
CDR3 protein: CASKGTGFGYTF
CDR3 DNA: TGTGCCAGTAAAGGGACAGGGTTTGGCTACACCTTC

J gene: TRBJ1-1
clone size: once
D gene: .
V gene: TRBV5-1
CDR3 protein: CASSYELGGARGEAFF
CDR3 DNA: TGCGCCAGCAGTTACGAGTTGGGGGGGGCAAGGGGTGAAGCTTTCTTT

J gene: TRBJ2-7
clone size: .
D gene: TRBD1
V gene: TRBV5-1
CDR3 protein: CASSREGQASSYEQYF
CDR3 DNA: TGCGCCAGCAGCAGAGAGGGACAGGCAAGCTCCTACGAGCAGTACTTC

J gene: TRBJ2-1
clone size: .
D gene: .
V gene: TRBV4-1
CDR3 protein: CASSQDRTAVQFF
CDR3 DNA: TGCGCCAGCAGCCAAGATAGGACAGCCGTTCAGTTCTTC

J gene: TRBJ2-1
clone size: .
D gene: TRBD2
V gene: TRBV11-3
CDR3 protein: CASSFRPSGGAGYNEQFF
CDR3 DNA: TGTGCCAGCAGCTTTAGGCCTAGCGGGGGGGCGGGCTACAATGAGCAGTTCTTC

J gene: TRBJ2-7
clone size: .
D gene: .
V gene: TRBV15
CDR3 protein: CATSRDRGNEQYF
CDR3 DNA: TGTGCCACCAGCAGAGATCGGGGGAACGAGCAGTACTTC